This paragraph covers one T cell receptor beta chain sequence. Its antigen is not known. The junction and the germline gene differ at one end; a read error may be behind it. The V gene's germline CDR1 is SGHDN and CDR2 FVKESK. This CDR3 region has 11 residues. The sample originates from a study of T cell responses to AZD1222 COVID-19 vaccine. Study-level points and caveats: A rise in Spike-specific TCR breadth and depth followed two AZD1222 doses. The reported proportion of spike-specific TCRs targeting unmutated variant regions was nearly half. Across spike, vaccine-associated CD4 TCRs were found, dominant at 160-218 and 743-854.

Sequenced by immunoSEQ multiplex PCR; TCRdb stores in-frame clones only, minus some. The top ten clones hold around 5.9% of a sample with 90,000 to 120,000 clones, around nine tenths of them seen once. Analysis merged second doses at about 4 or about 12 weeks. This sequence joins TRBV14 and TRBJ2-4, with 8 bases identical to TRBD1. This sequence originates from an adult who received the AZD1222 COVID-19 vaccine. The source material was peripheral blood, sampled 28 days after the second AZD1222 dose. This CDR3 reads CASSYDRGYHF. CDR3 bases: TGTGCCAGCAGCTATGACAGGGGTTATCACTTC.